One sample yielded the 11 T cell receptor beta chains listed below, sequenced in a study of a mutant IDH1 vaccine in newly diagnosed glioma. Stated time point: week 47, end of study. Alongside topical imiquimod, each dose of vaccine comprised 300 ug of mutant IDH1 20-mer peptide. These receptors are not linked to any known antigen. The data were produced by immunoSEQ multiplex PCR, yet TCRdb's version contains in-frame clones alone and is incomplete. The data hold 10,000 to 15,000 clones, with around 81% observed a single time. This material consisted of PBMCs, taken from a glioma patient whose treatment included an IDH1 peptide vaccine. The receptors originated from a woman aged 40 to 55 with glioma.

CDR3 coding DNA: TGTGCCAGCAGTTTTACAGGGGGGAACTATGGCTACACCTTC. Translated: CASSFTGGNYGYTF. The chain uses TRBV28 and TRBJ1-2; 8 bases line up with TRBD1. The V segment lost 3 bases and the J segment 2 bases; nucleotides outside the gene matches: 2. Germline V CDR1 and CDR2: MDHEN, SYDVKM. The CDR3 runs to 14 residues.

The V call is TRBV13, the J call TRBJ1-4; TRBD1 aligns across 7 bases. V lost 5 bases to trimming and J lost 6 bases; unmatched junction nucleotides: 12. The CDR3 length is 16 residues. Germline V gene lookup returns CDR1 PRHDT and CDR2 FYEKMQ (reference sequence). The CDR3 sequence: CASSPDQTGRYEKLFF. CDR3 sequence (DNA): TGTGCCAGCAGCCCCGATCAGACAGGGAGGTATGAAAAACTGTTTTTT.

The gene calls are TRBV28 and TRBJ2-7, with 11 bases that match TRBD2. Germline CDR1 MDHEN, CDR2 SYDVKM. The length of the CDR3 is 13 residues. V lost 7 bases and J lost 7; bases outside the gene matches: 6. The CDR3 coding sequence is TGTGCCAGCATCCCTAGCGGGAGGAATGAGCAGTACTTC. Protein product: CASIPSGRNEQYF.

The V call is TRBV28, the J call TRBJ2-7; D is unclear. The CDR3 covers 11 residues. The germline V and J ends were trimmed by 3 bases and 4 bases, with 4 bases remaining between them. Germline V gene sequence: CDR1 MDHEN, CDR2 SYDVKM. The CDR3 protein is CASSFGYEQYF. Written as DNA, the CDR3 is TGTGCCAGCAGTTTCGGGTACGAGCAGTACTTC.

CDR3 in DNA: TGTGCCAGCACCCCAAGCGTAGGGTCCGAAACCTACGAGCAGTACTTC. Translation gives CASTPSVGSETYEQYF. The chain has TRBV4-2 and TRBJ2-7, with D unresolved. The CDR3 sequence is 16 residues long. The germline V and J ends were trimmed by 7 bases and 2 bases, with 21 bases remaining between them. Germline CDR1 and CDR2: LGHNA and YNFKEQ.

The rearrangement links TRBV4-2 to TRBJ1-4; perhaps TRBD1 as D (5 bases). Trimming pared 6 bases from V and 8 bases from J, leaving 19 bases between. There are 15 residues in the CDR3. Germline V gene lookup returns CDR1 LGHNA and CDR2 YNFKEQ. The CDR3 bases are TGTGCCAGCAGTTACTCGTCGGGGGTTGGGGAAAAACTGTTTTTT. Amino acids: CASSYSSGVGEKLFF.

J is TRBJ1-1 and V is TRBV10-3; TRBD1 aligns across 7 bases. Germline assignment: CDR1 ENHRY and CDR2 SYGVKD. The CDR3 contains 16 residues. V shed 4 bases and J 3 bases; nucleotides not matched to a gene: 11. In nucleotides, the CDR3 is TGTGCCATCAGTGCTCAGGGTTTAGGGACAGACACTGAAGCTTTCTTT. This translates into CAISAQGLGTDTEAFF.

The chain employs TRBV7-2 and TRBJ2-3; tentatively, D is TRBD1 or TRBD2 (6 bases each). This CDR3 region has 16 residues. Germline V gene sequence: CDR1 SGHTA, CDR2 FQGNSA. With 1 base removed from V and 3 bases from J, the gap between germline ends came to 14 bases. The CDR3 protein is CASSLGWGAGTDTQYF. DNA of the CDR3: TGTGCCAGCAGCTTAGGGTGGGGGGCGGGTACAGATACGCAGTATTTT.

The chain recombines TRBV28 with TRBJ2-3; 7 nucleotides align to TRBD2. The CDR3 runs 16 residues. V was clipped by 4 bases and J by 7 bases; unmatched bases: 14. CDR1 and CDR2 (germline): MDHEN, SYDVKM. CDR3 DNA sequence: TGTGCCAGCAGTTCATCCTGGTGGGAGGGCCCCAATACGCAGTATTTT. Encoded protein: CASSSSWWEGPNTQYF.

This chain joins TRBV6-1 and TRBJ1-1; TRBD1 is a possible D gene (5 bases). The germline V and J ends were trimmed by 0 bases and 4 bases, with 9 bases remaining between them. Per the germline V gene, CDR1 is MNHNS and CDR2 is SASEGT. The CDR3 runs to 14 residues. The chain's CDR3 is CASSEAQGITEAFF. CDR3 DNA: TGTGCCAGCAGTGAAGCGCAGGGCATCACTGAAGCTTTCTTT.

The CDR3 sequence is CASSFLRGTRGEKLFF. The CDR3 coding sequence is TGTGCCAGCAGTTTTCTCAGGGGGACAAGGGGTGAAAAACTGTTTTTT. The chain joins TRBV28 to TRBJ1-4; 7 nucleotides line up with TRBD1. Germline CDR1 MDHEN, CDR2 SYDVKM. V gave up 3 bases and J gave up 7 bases; unmatched junction bases: 11. This CDR3 contains 16 residues.